These T cell receptor beta chains were read from a single sample in a study of PD-L1 blockade in urothelial cancer. Assay: immunoSEQ multiplex PCR; the TCRdb copy retains only in-frame clones and omits some. The sample shows around 110,000 clones, about 89% of them seen only once. The sequenced sample was PBMCs, obtained around atezolizumab (anti-PD-L1) treatment. The receptors derive from a man aged 55 to 70 with urothelial cancer. Both conserved end residues are part of each CDR3. A D gene is named only where the DNA matches it firmly. Clone sizes are given selectively: once, few, many, or a class where the clone is expanded.

abundance: NA
v_gene: TRBV28
d_gene: TRBD1
j_gene: TRBJ2-7
CDR3nt: TGTGCCAGCACCCTGGGGACAGCTGCCTACGAGCAGTACTTC
CDR3aa: CASTLGTAAYEQYF

abundance: NA
v_gene: TRBV27
d_gene: NA
j_gene: TRBJ1-5
CDR3nt: TGTGCCAGCAGTGGGGGACTCAATAGCAATCAGCCCCAGCATTTT
CDR3aa: CASSGGLNSNQPQHF

abundance: NA
v_gene: TRBV19
d_gene: NA
j_gene: TRBJ2-7
CDR3nt: TGTGCCAGTAGTATAGGAGACACCTACGAGCAGTACTTC
CDR3aa: CASSIGDTYEQYF

abundance: few
v_gene: TRBV28
d_gene: TRBD1
j_gene: TRBJ2-7
CDR3nt: TGTGCCAGCAGTTTTGCAGGGGGCAGGGACGAGCAGTACTTC
CDR3aa: CASSFAGGRDEQYF

abundance: NA
v_gene: TRBV6-5
d_gene: NA
j_gene: TRBJ1-1
CDR3nt: TGTGCCAGCAGACCTGGGGCAGGGGCCAACACTGAAGCTTTCTTT
CDR3aa: CASRPGAGANTEAFF

abundance: NA
v_gene: TRBV5-1
d_gene: NA
j_gene: TRBJ2-3
CDR3nt: TGCGCCAGCAGCTTATTGAGAGCGTTGGGCACAGATACGCAGTATTTT
CDR3aa: CASSLLRALGTDTQYF

abundance: NA
v_gene: TRBV27
d_gene: TRBD2
j_gene: TRBJ2-2
CDR3nt: TGTGCCAGCAGTTTGCGGGGGGCGAACACCGGGGAGCTGTTTTTT
CDR3aa: CASSLRGANTGELFF

abundance: NA
v_gene: TRBV10-3
d_gene: NA
j_gene: TRBJ1-6
CDR3nt: TGTGCCATCAGTGAGTCCCCCCCACAGTTGGGAGAATCACCCCTCCACTTT
CDR3aa: CAISESPPQLGESPLHF

abundance: few
v_gene: TRBV5-6
d_gene: NA
j_gene: TRBJ1-2
CDR3nt: TGTGCCAGCAGCTCAGTCCACTATGGCTACACCTTC
CDR3aa: CASSSVHYGYTF

abundance: NA
v_gene: TRBV28
d_gene: NA
j_gene: TRBJ2-6
CDR3nt: TGTGCCACTACTCCCGGGGACACACCTTCTGGGGCCAACGTCCTGACTTTC
CDR3aa: CATTPGDTPSGANVLTF

abundance: NA
v_gene: TRBV5-5
d_gene: TRBD2
j_gene: TRBJ2-6
CDR3nt: TGTGCCAGCAGCTTGGGACTAGCGGGACCAGGGGCCAACGTCCTGACTTTC
CDR3aa: CASSLGLAGPGANVLTF

abundance: NA
v_gene: TRBV18
d_gene: TRBD1
j_gene: TRBJ2-7
CDR3nt: TGTGCCAGCTCACCCGGGACAGCTACCTACGAGCAGTACTTC
CDR3aa: CASSPGTATYEQYF

abundance: NA
v_gene: TRBV10-3
d_gene: NA
j_gene: TRBJ2-5
CDR3nt: TGTGCCATCAGTGGCGGCAACCCCCTCTTCCAAGAGACCCAGTACTTC
CDR3aa: CAISGGNPLFQETQYF

abundance: NA
v_gene: TRBV5-4
d_gene: TRBD1
j_gene: TRBJ1-4
CDR3nt: TGTGCCAGCAGGAGCCAGGGGGCCGAAAAACTGTTTTTT
CDR3aa: CASRSQGAEKLFF

abundance: NA
v_gene: TRBV4-2
d_gene: TRBD2
j_gene: TRBJ2-7
CDR3nt: TGTGCCAGCAGCCAAGGGGCGGGGGGGGTTTACGAGCAGTACTTC
CDR3aa: CASSQGAGGVYEQYF

abundance: NA
v_gene: TRBV6-1
d_gene: TRBD2
j_gene: TRBJ2-5
CDR3nt: TGTGCCAGCAGTGATATAGCGGGAGGGCTTCCCGGTTTCCAAGAGACCCAGTACTTC
CDR3aa: CASSDIAGGLPGFQETQYF

abundance: NA
v_gene: TRBV28
d_gene: NA
j_gene: TRBJ1-1
CDR3nt: TGTGCCAGCAGTTTACCTAATGAAGCTTTCTTT
CDR3aa: CASSLPNEAFF

abundance: NA
v_gene: TRBV7-3
d_gene: NA
j_gene: TRBJ1-3
CDR3nt: TGTGCCAGCGGGGCACCAGGAAACACCATATATTTT
CDR3aa: CASGAPGNTIYF

abundance: NA
v_gene: TRBV7-9
d_gene: TRBD1
j_gene: TRBJ1-1
CDR3nt: TGTGCCAGCAGCTGGACAGGGGAAGGGACTGAAGCTTTCTTT
CDR3aa: CASSWTGEGTEAFF

abundance: few
v_gene: TRBV11-2
d_gene: NA
j_gene: TRBJ1-2
CDR3nt: TGTGCCAGCAGTCAGGCGGGTGTTTATGGCTACACCTTC
CDR3aa: CASSQAGVYGYTF

abundance: NA
v_gene: TRBV5-5
d_gene: NA
j_gene: TRBJ2-7
CDR3nt: TGTGCCAGCAGCTGGGAGTTGTGGAGCTCCTACGAGCAGTACTTC
CDR3aa: CASSWELWSSYEQYF

abundance: NA
v_gene: TRBV29-1
d_gene: TRBD1
j_gene: TRBJ2-3
CDR3nt: TGCAGCGTTCAGGGGACAGGGGGCCGCACAGATACGCAGTATTTT
CDR3aa: CSVQGTGGRTDTQYF

abundance: NA
v_gene: TRBV28
d_gene: NA
j_gene: TRBJ2-7
CDR3nt: TGTGCCAGCAGTTTATCTCTCTCCTACGAGCAGTACTTC
CDR3aa: CASSLSLSYEQYF

abundance: NA
v_gene: TRBV29-1
d_gene: TRBD1
j_gene: TRBJ1-1
CDR3nt: TGCAGCGTTCTCCCGGGACAGCCTGCGCGTACTGAAGCTTTCTTT
CDR3aa: CSVLPGQPARTEAFF

abundance: NA
v_gene: TRBV19
d_gene: TRBD1
j_gene: TRBJ1-5
CDR3nt: TGTGCCAGTAGTTTACAGGGGGTCGGTACCAATCAGCCCCAGCATTTT
CDR3aa: CASSLQGVGTNQPQHF

abundance: NA
v_gene: TRBV5-4
d_gene: TRBD1
j_gene: TRBJ2-6
CDR3nt: TGTGCCAGCAGCAAAACAGGGGGCACGGCCAACGTCCTGACTTTC
CDR3aa: CASSKTGGTANVLTF

abundance: NA
v_gene: TRBV7-6
d_gene: NA
j_gene: TRBJ1-5
CDR3nt: TGTGCCAGCAGCTTATTATCAGGGCAGCCCCAGCATTTT
CDR3aa: CASSLLSGQPQHF

abundance: NA
v_gene: TRBV11-2
d_gene: TRBD1
j_gene: TRBJ1-5
CDR3nt: TGTGCCAGCAGCCTCGGACCGGGACAGACGCTTAATCAGCCCCAGCATTTT
CDR3aa: CASSLGPGQTLNQPQHF

abundance: NA
v_gene: TRBV28
d_gene: NA
j_gene: TRBJ1-5
CDR3nt: TGTGCCAGCAGTCAGAACAGGAATCAGCCCCAGCATTTT
CDR3aa: CASSQNRNQPQHF

abundance: NA
v_gene: TRBV5-1
d_gene: TRBD2
j_gene: TRBJ2-7
CDR3nt: TGCGCCAGCAGCAGGACTAGCGGGAGTGCCGAGCAGTACTTC
CDR3aa: CASSRTSGSAEQYF

abundance: NA
v_gene: TRBV5-1
d_gene: NA
j_gene: TRBJ1-2
CDR3nt: TGCGCCAGCAGCTTGGCCGGGGGAGGCGGCTACACCTTC
CDR3aa: CASSLAGGGGYTF

abundance: once
v_gene: TRBV28
d_gene: TRBD1
j_gene: TRBJ2-7
CDR3nt: TGTGCCAGCAGTTTAGCGGGACAGGGGGGTTCCTACGAGCAGTACTTC
CDR3aa: CASSLAGQGGSYEQYF